This T cell receptor beta chain emerged from a study of cytomegalovirus exposure and HLA in healthy donors. PCR was performed using 60 Vbeta and 13 Jbeta primers. As processed by the authors: The count from a later analysis was roughly 80 million unique TCR beta chains, around 10 million of them shared. Clones were sequenced by immunoSEQ multiplex PCR, and TCRdb holds only the in-frame ones, with some missing. V and J calls and clone size are copied from that table; D and trimming were computed from the DNA. Of 250,000 to 350,000 clones in the sample, just over 70% were seen once. This CDR3 region has 16 residues. Germline CDR1 and CDR2: KGHSH and LQKENI. After removal of 4 bases from V and 2 bases from J, the junction contained 6 bases not matched to a gene. Points from the study as a whole: Some segments of the V type, notably TRBV6-2 and TRBV6-3, were excluded as indistinguishable. Being productive about 87% or about 30% of the time was typical of most TCR beta V segments in an earlier analysis.

About this clone: Its specificity is unknown.

The source is a female donor in good health and CMV-seronegative. Sequenced: PBMCs. The chain uses TRBV18 and TRBJ2-1, with 9 bases matching TRBD1. CDR3 sequence (DNA): TGTGCCAGCTCACTAGCGACAGGGGGAGCCTACAATGAGCAGTTCTTC. This encodes CASSLATGGAYNEQFF.